These 4 T cell receptor beta chains originate from one sample sequenced in a study of Ad26.COV2.S vaccination and SARS-CoV-2 variants. Here immunoSEQ multiplex PCR was the method, and the copy in TCRdb shows in-frame clones only, minus some. In the table there are about 350,000 clones, approximately 90% of which are singletons. Treatment described: roughly 19 received Ad26.COV2.S at low or high dose, single or two shots; about five received placebo; per-sample allocation not given. Repertoires come from day 63 after the first vaccine or placebo injection. Sequencing used peripheral blood, obtained in a trial of Ad26.COV2.S vaccine versus placebo. The receptors originated from a person aged 18-65 years who received the Ad26.COV2.S COVID-19 vaccine or a placebo.

The chain has TRBV19 and TRBJ1-5, with a possible D match to TRBD1 (5 bases). Deletions cut 7 bases from V and 7 bases from J, with 20 bases between. Germline CDR1 and CDR2: LNHDA and SQIVND (reference sequence). The CDR3 length is 15 residues. CDR3 in amino acids: CASTSPGGFAQPQHF. The CDR3 DNA is TGTGCCAGTACCTCCCCCGGGGGTTTTGCACAGCCCCAGCATTTT.

The CDR3 DNA reads as TGTGCCAGCAGCTTACAGGGCACCTACGAGCAGTACTTC. It translates to CASSLQGTYEQYF. This chain uses TRBV7-3 with TRBJ2-7, with a tentative D call TRBD1 (5 bases). The germline CDR1 and CDR2 sequences are SGHTA and FQGTGA. The CDR3 is 13 amino acids. V shed 2 bases and J shed 2 bases, with 7 bases lying between them.

CDR3 sequence (DNA): TGTGCCAGCAGGATACAGGTTGGTCCCTATGGCTACACCTTC. It translates to CASRIQVGPYGYTF. The chain is built from TRBV5-8 and TRBJ1-2; the D gene is possibly TRBD1 (5 bases). Germline CDR1 SGHTS, CDR2 YDEGEE. The CDR3 length is 14 residues. Trimming stripped 5 bases from V and 4 bases from J, with 15 bases between.

The genes are TRBV27 and TRBJ2-7, with 12 bases lining up with TRBD2. Unmatched junction bases numbered 3, after V lost 5 bases and J lost 4 bases. Germline CDR1 is MNHEY and CDR2 is SMNVEV (reference sequence). There are 14 residues in the CDR3. In DNA form, the CDR3 reads TGTGCCAGCAGTGGACTAGCGGGAAGGTACGAGCAGTACTTC. Amino acids: CASSGLAGRYEQYF.